This entry concerns a single T cell receptor (beta chain). TCRdb re-called the 5' RACE reads through MiXCR, storing one row per CDR3 protein. The sample records about 54,000 distinct CDR3 sequences, roughly 15% being singletons. The CDR3 spans 15 residues. With V trimmed by 4 bases and J by 2 bases, 8 bases remained unmatched. From germline, CDR1 is MDHEN and CDR2 SYDVKM. V is TRBV28 and J is TRBJ2-7, with TRBD2 matching over 7 bases. The sequenced sample was naive CD4+ T cells sorted from blood. The subset denotes: naive CD4+ T cells, CD4+CD45RA+CD25-. The TCR was taken from a female donor with breast cancer. CDR3 nucleotides: TGTGCCAGCAGTTCCTCAGGGACTAAGACCTACGAGCAGTACTTC. Translation gives CASSSSGTKTYEQYF.